The next 10 T cell receptor beta chains were all read from a single sample in a study of a mutant IDH1 vaccine in newly diagnosed glioma. The time point denotes: week 47, end of study. Vaccinated patients received 300 ug of mutant IDH1 20-mer peptide per dose, with topical imiquimod. Generated by immunoSEQ multiplex PCR, the TCRdb table keeps only in-frame clones and is missing some. The sample has over 80,000 clones, more than 80% seen once. The antigens for these receptors are not known. The sequencing here drew on PBMCs, taken from a glioma patient whose treatment included an IDH1 peptide vaccine. Every receptor here comes from a middle-aged man with glioma.

As concerns this clone: Without the conserved terminal phenylalanine or tryptophan, this CDR3 likely stems from a read error. The CDR3 protein is CAISERRRVSGNTIYL. The CDR3 region has the DNA TGTGCCATCAGTGAGCGGCGCAGGGTCTCTGGAAACACCATATATCTT. The rearrangement joins TRBV10-3 to TRBJ1-3; TRBD1 might be the D (5 bases). The V gene's germline CDR1 is ENHRY and CDR2 SYGVKD. This CDR3 has 16 amino acids. Trimming pared 2 bases from V and 0 bases from J, leaving 11 bases between.

The gene calls are TRBV7-2 and TRBJ2-2; 10 nucleotides line up with TRBD1. The CDR3 runs to 17 residues. CDR1 and CDR2 (germline): SGHTA, FQGNSA. With V trimmed by 5 bases and J by 4 bases, 10 bases remained unmatched. The CDR3 bases are TGTGCCAGCAGCCGAACGGGACAGGGGATTAGCACCGGGGAGCTGTTTTTT. This codes for CASSRTGQGISTGELFF. Complete variable domain (other parts from reference TRBV7-2 and TRBJ2-2): GAGVSQSPSNKVTEKGKDVELRCDPISGHTALYWYRQSLGQGLEFLIYFQGNSAPDKSGLPSDRFSAERTGGSVSTLTIQRTQQEDSAVYLCASSRTGQGISTGELFFGEGSRLTVL.

This sequence joins TRBV21-1 and TRBJ2-2; TRBD2, as called in the table, went unchecked against the DNA. TRBV21-1 is shown as a pseudogene. The length of the CDR3 is 17 residues. The CDR3 DNA follows: TGTGCCAGCAGCAACCGGTCGACGGCGGGAACCGCCGGGGAGCTGTTTTTT. Translated, it gives CASSNRSTAGTAGELFF.

V is TRBV27 and J is TRBJ2-7; the D gene is possibly TRBD1 (6 bases). The CDR3 consists of 13 residues. V was cut by 4 bases and J by 7 bases, with 14 bases left in between. Germline V gene lookup returns CDR1 MNHEY and CDR2 SMNVEV (reference sequence). CDR3 sequence: CASSSTGTGEQYF. CDR3 in DNA: TGTGCCAGCAGTTCGACAGGCACGGGGGAGCAGTACTTC.

This clone was detected only once. The rearrangement uses TRBV5-8 and TRBJ1-2; D not certain. This CDR3 is 12 amino acids long. V lost 2 bases and J 4 bases, leaving 6 bases between the germline ends. Germline V gives CDR1 SGHTS, CDR2 YDEGEE. CDR3 amino acids: CASSFGPYGYTF. Here the CDR3 DNA reads TGTGCCAGCAGCTTCGGTCCCTATGGCTACACCTTC.

The rearrangement uses TRBV18 and TRBJ2-5; 14 positions match TRBD2. This CDR3 region has 16 residues. The V gene's germline CDR1 is KGHSH and CDR2 LQKENI. J was trimmed by 4 bases and V by 4 bases; bases with no gene match: 5. In DNA form, the CDR3 reads TGTGCCAGCTCACTGGGGACTAGCGGGAGCGGAGAGACCCAGTACTTC. This encodes CASSLGTSGSGETQYF.

This chain joins TRBV12-5 and TRBJ2-4; unclear D gene. Trimming pared 0 bases from V and 0 bases from J, leaving 12 bases between. Per the germline V gene, CDR1 is LGHNT and CDR2 is FRNRAP. CDR3 length: 17 residues. In nucleotides, the CDR3 is TGTGCTAGTGGTTTGGTACAAGTATCCTTAGCCAAAAACATTCAGTACTTC. Translation gives CASGLVQVSLAKNIQYF.

V gene TRBV7-2 combines with J gene TRBJ2-1; D gene ambiguous. The CDR3 is 15 amino acids. CDR1 is SGHTA, CDR2 FQGNSA, per germline. Trimming stripped 0 bases from V and 2 bases from J, with 8 bases between. The CDR3 DNA reads TGTGCCAGCAGCTTAGCGATTAGGGCCTACAATGAGCAGTTCTTC. Its protein product is CASSLAIRAYNEQFF. The variable domain in full, with the rest retrieved from reference TRBV7-2 and TRBJ2-1, is GAGVSQSPSNKVTEKGKDVELRCDPISGHTALYWYRQSLGQGLEFLIYFQGNSAPDKSGLPSDRFSAERTGGSVSTLTIQRTQQEDSAVYLCASSLAIRAYNEQFFGPGTRLTVL.

This clone has just a few counts. Written as DNA, the CDR3 is TGTGCCAGCAGTGCTGGGGACAGGGCTCAGCCCCAGCATTTT. Amino acid sequence: CASSAGDRAQPQHF. This chain uses TRBV2 with TRBJ1-5; 9 positions agree with TRBD1. CDR1 is SNHLY and CDR2 is FYNNEI in the germline V gene. V lost 4 bases to trimming and J lost 6 bases; unmatched junction nucleotides: 4. CDR3 length: 14 residues.

The V call is TRBV13, the J call TRBJ2-1; no reliable D call. Germline CDR1 PRHDT, CDR2 FYEKMQ (reference sequence). V lost 4 bases to trimming and J lost 0 bases, with 13 bases between them. The CDR3 contains 16 residues. In nucleotides, the CDR3 is TGTGCCAGCAGCTCCTCCCCGAGGAGCTCCTACAATGAGCAGTTCTTC. It specifies CASSSSPRSSYNEQFF.